This T cell receptor beta chain is drawn from a study of blood T cells in healthy people across ages. Trimming took off 0 bases at V and 1 base at J, with 10 bases between the two ends. The CDR3 spans 15 residues. Germline assignment: CDR1 SGHRS and CDR2 YFSETQ. It was with a sample-barcoded 5' primer and a J-beta primer mix that a second PCR of about 7 to 12 cycles was run. TCRdb fed the 5' RACE reads into MiXCR, producing one record per CDR3 protein. The sample consists of hundreds of thousands of distinct CDR3 sequences, more than 35% of them appearing once. A remark on this clonotype: The antigen is undetermined.

Study-wide findings and caveats: Measured against age, TCR beta diversity per million T cells decreased in a roughly linear manner. CMV infection status of these donors was not known. Among long-lived donors, naive CD4+ cells were more numerous and diversity higher than in aged donors.

Sequencing was performed on blood. This sequence joins TRBV5-1 and TRBJ2-5; D unclear. This TCR came from a man older than 75 in good health. The CDR3 DNA is TGCGCCAGCAGCTTGGGGAACGGAGCCCAAGAGACCCAGTACTTC. Its translation is CASSLGNGAQETQYF.